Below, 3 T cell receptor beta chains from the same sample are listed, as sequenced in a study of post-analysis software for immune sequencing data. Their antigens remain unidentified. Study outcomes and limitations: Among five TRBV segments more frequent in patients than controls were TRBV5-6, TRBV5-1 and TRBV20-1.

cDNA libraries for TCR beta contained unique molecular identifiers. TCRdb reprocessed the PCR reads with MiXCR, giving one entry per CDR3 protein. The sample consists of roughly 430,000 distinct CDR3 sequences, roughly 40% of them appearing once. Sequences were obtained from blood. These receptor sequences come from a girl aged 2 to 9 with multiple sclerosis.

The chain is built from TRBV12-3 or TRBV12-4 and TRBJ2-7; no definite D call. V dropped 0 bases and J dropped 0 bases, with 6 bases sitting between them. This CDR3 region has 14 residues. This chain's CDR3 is CASSLAPHSYEQYF. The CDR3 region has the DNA TGTGCCAGCAGTTTAGCGCCACACTCCTACGAGCAGTACTTC.

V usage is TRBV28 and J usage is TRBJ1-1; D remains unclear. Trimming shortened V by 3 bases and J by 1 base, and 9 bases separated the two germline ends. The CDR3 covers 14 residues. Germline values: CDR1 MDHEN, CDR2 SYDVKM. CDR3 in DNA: TGTGCCAGCAGTTTCAGGTTACAGAACACTGAAGCTTTCTTT. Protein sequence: CASSFRLQNTEAFF.

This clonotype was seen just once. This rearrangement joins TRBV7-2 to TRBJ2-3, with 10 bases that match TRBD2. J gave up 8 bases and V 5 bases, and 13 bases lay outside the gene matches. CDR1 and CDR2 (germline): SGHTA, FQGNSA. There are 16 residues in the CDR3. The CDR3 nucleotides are TGTGCCAGCAGCCTTAACACAGCGGGGGGGAGCATTACGCAGTATTTT. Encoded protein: CASSLNTAGGSITQYF.